The rows below give T cell receptor beta chains drawn from one sample of a study of human T cells and chemical hapten exposure. TCRdb ran MiXCR on the RACE reads and lists one entry per CDR3 protein. The repertoire holds 130,000 or so distinct CDR3 sequences, with about 11% as singletons. This sample comprised whole blood, obtained in connection with sensitization to the hapten diphenylcyclopropenone (DPC). The origin of the receptors is a woman in her fifties or sixties with alopecia areata. Some clones in this sample may be carry-over from other donors' samples. Both conserved end residues are part of each CDR3. A D gene is named only where the DNA matches it firmly. Rows may omit the clone size; those that give it use once, few, many or a size class.

DNA,CDR3,D,J,V,size
TGTGCCAGCAGAAGTTGGACTGAAGCTTTCTTT,CASRSWTEAFF,-,TRBJ1-1,TRBV7-2,few
TGCAGTGCTAGAGTAGACGGGAGGAACTACGAGCAGTACTTC,CSARVDGRNYEQYF,TRBD2,TRBJ2-7,TRBV20-1,-
TGTGCCAGCAGCTCCGTCCAAGAGACCCAGTACTTC,CASSSVQETQYF,-,TRBJ2-5,TRBV13,many
TGCGCCACCCAGACAGTCAGCACAGATACGCAGTATTTT,CATQTVSTDTQYF,-,TRBJ2-3,TRBV10-2,many
TGTGCCAGCAGCGTAGACGGAGGGAAAACAGATACGCAGTATTTT,CASSVDGGKTDTQYF,-,TRBJ2-3,TRBV9,few
TGCAGCGTGACCGGGACTAGCTACAATGAGCAGTTCTTC,CSVTGTSYNEQFF,TRBD2,TRBJ2-1,TRBV29-1,-
TGTGCCAGCAGTACCACAGGGGGCTACAATCAGCCCCAGCATTTT,CASSTTGGYNQPQHF,TRBD1,TRBJ1-5,TRBV28,-
TGCAGCGTTGATTCGGTAATCGGCAAAAACATTCAGTACTTC,CSVDSVIGKNIQYF,-,TRBJ2-4,TRBV29-1,few
TGTGCCAGCAGTTACGGGACAGAGAACACTGAAGCTTTCTTT,CASSYGTENTEAFF,TRBD1,TRBJ1-1,TRBV6-2/TRBV6-3,many
TGCAGACAAATAAGGACAGGGGTTAACTATGGCTACACCTTC,CRQIRTGVNYGYTF,TRBD1,TRBJ1-2,TRBV20-1,few
TGTGCCAGCAGCGTGCAGACTAGCGGTACGGCAGATACGCAGTATTTT,CASSVQTSGTADTQYF,-,TRBJ2-3,TRBV21-1,many
TGCAGCGTTCGACTAGCGGGAGGTAACCACGAGCAGTACTTC,CSVRLAGGNHEQYF,TRBD2,TRBJ2-7,TRBV29-1,many
TGTGCCAGCAGCCAAGTCCAAGGGGGGCCAAAAGGCTACACCTTC,CASSQVQGGPKGYTF,-,TRBJ1-2,TRBV3-1,few
TGTGCCAGCAGTGTGACCGGACAGCACGAATGGCCCCAGCATTTT,CASSVTGQHEWPQHF,-,TRBJ1-5,TRBV6-1,few
TGTGCCAGCACCCTGGGGGGCGAGCAGTACTTC,CASTLGGEQYF,-,TRBJ2-7,TRBV7-2,many
TGCAGCGTTGAAGACTTGGTGGCAGAGCAGTTCTTC,CSVEDLVAEQFF,-,TRBJ2-1,TRBV29-1,few
TGCGCCAGCAGCCAAGGTCAGGGGAATGAAAAACTGTTTTTT,CASSQGQGNEKLFF,-,TRBJ1-4,TRBV4-3,few
TGTGCCATCAGTGCATCCGCTAGCGGGGGAGGAGAGACCCAGTACTTC,CAISASASGGGETQYF,TRBD2,TRBJ2-5,TRBV10-3,few
TGTGCCAGCAGTCCCCAGGCTGGACCCCTCGGGACTGAAGCTTTCTTT,CASSPQAGPLGTEAFF,-,TRBJ1-1,TRBV12-3/TRBV12-4,-
TGTGCCATCAGTACAGCCGGCGGCACTGAAGCTTTCTTT,CAISTAGGTEAFF,-,TRBJ1-1,TRBV10-3,-
TGTGCCAGCAGCTTAGGTAGCAGAAGCTCTGGAAACACCATATATTTT,CASSLGSRSSGNTIYF,-,TRBJ1-3,TRBV7-9,-
TGTGCCAGCAGTTCCGGCCAGTACCGTCGAGCTTTCTTT,CASSSGQYRRAFF,-,TRBJ1-1,TRBV6-5,-
TGTGCCAGCAGTAGCCACAGGGCCCTAGCCAAAAACATTCAGTACTTC,CASSSHRALAKNIQYF,-,TRBJ2-4,TRBV6-5,few
TGTGCCAGCAGTCAAGAGGCCACAGATACGCAGTATTTT,CASSQEATDTQYF,-,TRBJ2-3,TRBV2,many
TGTGCCAGCTCACCCGGGGGAAACGAGCAGTACTTC,CASSPGGNEQYF,-,TRBJ2-7,TRBV18,few
TGTGCCATCAGTCTGACTAGCGGGGGGGGGGAGCAGTACTTC,CAISLTSGGGEQYF,TRBD2,TRBJ2-7,TRBV10-3,few